This TCR beta chain was documented in a study of cytomegalovirus exposure and HLA in healthy donors. General study points: A later look showed TCR association rates differing by HLA locus, highest for DRB1 and lowest for HLA-C. Presence/absence analyses took donor sequencing depth as roughly uniform.

As for the donors, each was a healthy bone marrow donor. From germline, CDR1 is SGHVS and CDR2 FQNEAQ. The CDR3 sequence is 14 residues long. Trimming left V 7 bases short and J 0 bases short, with 12 bases between. Regarding this clone: As yet, its antigen is unknown.

Primers included in the PCR were 60 Vbeta and 13 Jbeta primers. How the authors handled the data: A later analysis tallied some 84 million unique TCR beta chains, around 11 million of them shared. The assay was immunoSEQ multiplex PCR, and TCRdb's table has in-frame clones only and misses some. The V and J calls and clone size are taken from that table; D and trimming were inferred from the DNA. The sample comprises 35,000 to 45,000 clones, 55% to 75% of which are singletons, and 3.4% rests with the top ten. The sample consisted of PBMCs. The gene calls are TRBV7-8 and TRBJ1-1, with D perhaps TRBD1 (6 bases). The sequence was collected from a woman between 25 and 40 years old in good health and CMV-seronegative. The CDR3 protein is CASITKGVNTEAFF. The DNA of the CDR3 is TGTGCCAGCATCACGAAGGGGGTGAACACTGAAGCTTTCTTT.